This TCR beta chain was sequenced in a study of Ad26.COV2.S vaccination and SARS-CoV-2 variants. About this clone itself: What it binds is not known.

The CDR3 loop spans 14 amino acids. V dropped 1 base and J dropped 9 bases, with 14 bases sitting between them. In germline, CDR1 is SGHDT, CDR2 YYEEEE. Profiling relied on immunoSEQ multiplex PCR, and the TCRdb table lists in-frame clones only, not all of them. The table lists a few hundred thousand clones, roughly 87% of them singletons. Treatment: about 20 received Ad26.COV2.S at low or high dose, single or two shots; several received placebo; per-sample allocation not given. Day 63 after the first vaccine or placebo injection was the time point for sampling. The sample came from a Boston adult aged 18-55 years. Study-level results: Total T cell responses, in the TCR breadth and depth analyses, may have been underestimated.

The sample in question was peripheral blood, obtained in a trial of Ad26.COV2.S vaccine versus placebo. This TCR derives from a person between 18 and 59 years old who received the Ad26.COV2.S COVID-19 vaccine or a placebo. J is TRBJ2-1 and V is TRBV5-6; the D gene is possibly TRBD2 (6 bases). The CDR3 region is CASSLSRGGGEQFF. The CDR3 DNA sequence: TGTGCCAGCAGCTTGAGTCGGGGAGGCGGTGAGCAGTTCTTC.